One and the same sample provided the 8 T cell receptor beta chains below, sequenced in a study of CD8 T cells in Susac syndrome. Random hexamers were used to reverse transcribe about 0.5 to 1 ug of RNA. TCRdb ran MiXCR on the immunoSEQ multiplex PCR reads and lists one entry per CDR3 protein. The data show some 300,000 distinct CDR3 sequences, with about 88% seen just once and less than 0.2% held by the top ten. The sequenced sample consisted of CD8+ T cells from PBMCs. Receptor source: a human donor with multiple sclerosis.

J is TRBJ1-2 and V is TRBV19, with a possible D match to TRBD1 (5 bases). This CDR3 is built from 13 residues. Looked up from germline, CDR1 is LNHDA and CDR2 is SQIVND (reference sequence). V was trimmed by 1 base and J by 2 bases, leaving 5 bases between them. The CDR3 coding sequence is TGTGCCAGTAGTATAGCAGGGAACTATGGCTACACCTTC. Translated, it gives CASSIAGNYGYTF.

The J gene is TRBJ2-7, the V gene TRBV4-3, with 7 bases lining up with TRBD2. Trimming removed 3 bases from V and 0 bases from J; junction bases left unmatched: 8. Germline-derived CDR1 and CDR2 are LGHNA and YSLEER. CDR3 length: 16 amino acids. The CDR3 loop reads CASSQDGGGPSYEQYF. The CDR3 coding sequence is TGCGCCAGCAGCCAGGACGGGGGAGGGCCCTCCTACGAGCAGTACTTC.

CDR3 in DNA: TGTGCCAGCAGCCCTGGCGGACTAAAAGGCGAGCAGTACTTC. It translates to CASSPGGLKGEQYF. The J gene is TRBJ2-7, the V gene TRBV5-5; the D gene is possibly TRBD2 (6 bases). Germline V CDR1 and CDR2: SGHKS, YYEKEE (reference sequence). The V and J ends lost 4 bases and 6 bases respectively, with 17 bases between them. This CDR3 is 14 amino acids long.

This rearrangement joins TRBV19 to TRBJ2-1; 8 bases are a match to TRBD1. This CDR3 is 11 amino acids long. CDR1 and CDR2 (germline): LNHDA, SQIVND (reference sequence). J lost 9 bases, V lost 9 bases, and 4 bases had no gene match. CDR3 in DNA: TGTGCCAGCGGACAGGGTACTGAGCAGTTCTTC. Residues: CASGQGTEQFF.

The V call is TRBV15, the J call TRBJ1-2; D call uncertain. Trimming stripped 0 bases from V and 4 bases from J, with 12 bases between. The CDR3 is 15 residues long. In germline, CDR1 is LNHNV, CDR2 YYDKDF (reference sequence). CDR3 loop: CATSRESGQAYGYTF. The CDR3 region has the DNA TGTGCCACCAGCAGAGAAAGCGGTCAGGCCTATGGCTACACCTTC.

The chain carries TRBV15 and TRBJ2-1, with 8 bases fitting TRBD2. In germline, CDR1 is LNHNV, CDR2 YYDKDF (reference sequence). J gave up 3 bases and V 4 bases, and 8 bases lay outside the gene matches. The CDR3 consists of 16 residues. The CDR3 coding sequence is TGTGCCACCAGCACAGAACGGGGGGGTGGCTACAATGAGCAGTTCTTC. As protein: CATSTERGGGYNEQFF.

DNA of the CDR3: TGTGCCAGCAGACCCTACACAGGGGAACCCACAGATACGCAGTATTTT. It encodes CASRPYTGEPTDTQYF. The chain uses TRBV28 and TRBJ2-3; 7 nucleotides agree with TRBD1. The CDR3 extends over 16 amino acids. In germline, CDR1 is MDHEN, CDR2 SYDVKM. V gave up 6 bases and J gave up 2 bases; unmatched junction bases: 11. Filled out from reference TRBV28 and TRBJ2-3, the complete variable domain reads DVKVTQSSRYLVKRTGEKVFLECVQDMDHENMFWYRQDPGLGLRLIYFSYDVKMKEKGDIPEGYSVSREKKERFSLILESASTNQTSMYLCASRPYTGEPTDTQYFGPGTRLTVL.

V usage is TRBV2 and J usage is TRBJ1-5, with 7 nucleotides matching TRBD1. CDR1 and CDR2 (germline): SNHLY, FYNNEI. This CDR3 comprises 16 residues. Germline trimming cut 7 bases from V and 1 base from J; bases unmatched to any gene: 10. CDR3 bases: TGTGCCAGCACTATAACCAGGGGGTTGAGCAATCAGCCCCAGCATTTT. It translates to CASTITRGLSNQPQHF.